What follows describes a single TCR beta chain. Its antigen is unknown. This entry is derived from a study of shared clonotypes between healthy human individuals. The assay was carried out at the deep level. The data were produced by immunoSEQ multiplex PCR, yet TCRdb's version contains in-frame clones alone and is incomplete. The repertoire has about 600,000 clones, just under 97% of them found once; the top ten carry 0.09% to 0.13%. V lost 5 bases, J lost 2 bases, and 12 bases lay in between. The V gene's germline CDR1 is SGHVS and CDR2 FNYEAQ. The CDR3 totals 14 residues. Overall study results and limits: What naive subsets generally showed was a larger estimated richness than memory subsets showed. When compared with the clonotypes that were shared by all four sorted-subset donors, the non-shared clonotypes turned out to have lower generation probabilities.

The naive CD8 population came from CD45RO-negative cells selected for CCR7, without terminally differentiated effector memory CD45RA+ cells. The rearrangement uses TRBV7-6 and TRBJ2-5; D not certain. The clonotype was recovered from a woman aged 25 to 39 in good health. Material: naive CD8+ T cells sorted from blood. The CDR3 DNA reads as TGTGCCAGCAGCCGCAGACGGTTTCAAGAGACCCAGTACTTC. Protein sequence: CASSRRRFQETQYF.